This T cell receptor (beta chain) was recovered during a study of blood T cell repertoires in COVID-19. Overall study: There were acute and convalescent COVID-19 samples, and they came from the United States, Italy and Spain. PBMCs, B-cell-depleted T cells, or T cells were the source of the cDNA or gDNA that made up the material.

In the authors' workflow: Estimation of nucleated cell counts was performed using reference gene primer amplification. Repertoires were generated with immunoSEQ multiplex PCR, while TCRdb's copy carries only in-frame clones and drops some. V and J calls and clone size come straight from that table; D and trimming were deduced from the DNA. The profile covers 90,000 or so clones, with 75% to 90% appearing a single time and 1% to 1.5% taken by the ten largest. V lost 3 bases and J lost 1, with 12 bases in between. CDR1 and CDR2 from the germline V gene are SGHVS and FQNEAQ. CDR3 length: 15 residues. This chain links TRBV7-8 with TRBJ2-5, with D maybe TRBD1 (6 bases). This TCR was recovered from a man at least 80 years old with active or convalescent COVID-19. Material for sequencing was peripheral blood. The CDR3 loop reads CASSLGNRVQETQYF. The CDR3 bases are TGTGCCAGCAGCTTGGGTAACAGGGTCCAAGAGACCCAGTACTTC.